The clone carrying this T cell receptor beta chain has only one observation. Per the authors' pipeline: Scientists estimated how many nucleated cells there were by amplifying reference gene primers. Only in-frame clones appear in the TCRdb table, and some are missing; sequencing was by immunoSEQ multiplex PCR. D and trimming come from the DNA, and the V and J calls and clone size come from that table. The sample contains over 250,000 clones, 90% of which appear only once. The data originate from a study of blood T cell repertoires in COVID-19. Study in general: From the United States, Italy and Spain came samples of acute and convalescent COVID-19.

Categorization into cohorts depended on clinical history that participants reported. Symptom resolution, clearance, or two negative PCRs marked the recovered donors of Cohort 3. This CDR3 is built from 13 residues. Germline loops: CDR1 WSHSY, CDR2 SAAADI. Trimming pared 4 bases from V and 4 bases from J, leaving 8 bases between. The J gene is TRBJ1-5, the V gene TRBV10-2, with TRBD1 as a possible D gene (5 bases). Material for sequencing was PBMCs or T cells enriched from blood (not recorded which). The TCR was taken from a man between 60 and 75 years old who had recovered from COVID-19. Written as DNA, the CDR3 is TGCGCCAGCAGTGGGACAAGTAATCAGCCCCAGCATTTT. It encodes CASSGTSNQPQHF.